This T cell receptor beta chain was profiled in a study of blood T cell repertoires in COVID-19 (TCRdb year 2020). Study-wide context: Samples covering the acute and convalescent phases of COVID-19 were provided by collaborators in the United States, Italy and Spain. The material from the prospective study consisted of cDNA or gDNA derived from T cells, B-cell-depleted T cells, or PBMCs. Deeply sampled blood TCRbeta repertoires from subjects exposed to, actively infected with, or recovered from COVID-19 were included in the dataset. The repertoires were released in a freely available public database intended as a resource for research on the immune response to SARS-CoV-2. The samples were drawn from two sources: the first 160 participants of the ongoing ImmuneRACE study, and over 1,000 subjects contributed by 6 global collaborators. The sample metadata nearly always contained a de-identified subject ID, COVID-19 status, age in years and sex. HLA class I and class II types, where available, came from metadata supplied by the sample provider rather than from assay-based typing.

TCRbeta CDR3 regions were amplified from genomic DNA using the immunoSEQ Assay, a bias-controlled multiplex PCR. On the authors' methods: Nucleated cell counts per sample were estimated from amplification of reference gene primers within the assay. To quantify the absolute abundance of each unique TCRbeta CDR3 rearrangement, sequence reads were collapsed and filtered. For each sample, productive Simpson clonality was calculated as the square root of Simpson's diversity index across productive rearrangements. TCRdb stores this immuneACCESS table with in-frame sequences only. Part of the clones is absent; in the studies checked, under half of the shortfall reflects unresolved V genes, and no reason is known for the rest. For V, J and clone size, that table is used; D and trimming come from the DNA. Recorded for this sample are 250,000 to 350,000 clones; 87% of them occurred a single time. The biggest ten clones account for 5.5% to 6% of the sample.

Participants in the prospective study were aged about 18 to 100 years, lived in approximately 26 United States geographic areas, and enrolled through a virtual design. In the prospective study, cohorts were assigned on the basis of participant-reported clinical history obtained from a screening survey and a study questionnaire. Recovered participants in ImmuneRACE Cohort 3 were defined by two consecutive negative NP/OP PCR tests, clearance by a healthcare professional, or resolution of symptoms. Mobile phlebotomists in the prospective study collected whole blood, serum and a nasopharyngeal or oropharyngeal swab from every participant. Participants in the prospective study had the option to provide additional blood draws and questionnaires over a roughly 2-month period. Before DNA extraction, blood samples from the prospective study were shipped at room temperature or frozen. The CDR3 contains 15 residues, cysteine and phenylalanine counted. This entry keeps only the CDR3 DNA: 45 bases, framed from base 1. V is reduced by 9 bases and J by 0 bases, leaving a spacing of 17 bases between them. The germline V gene (reference sequence) provides CDR1 PRHDT and CDR2 FYEKMQ.

Paper-wide results and their limitations: How much clinical and demographic metadata was included differed by source and by participant, and the metadata was provided uncurated.

In regard to this clone: The antigen it recognizes is unknown. It has no much larger one-base neighbor in the sample; base qualities were not kept.

The rearrangement combines TRBV13 with TRBJ1-1; confidence is insufficient to name the D gene. This TCR derives from a woman aged 25 to 45 who had recovered from COVID-19. Sequencing input: PBMCs or T cells enriched from blood (not recorded which). The DNA sequence reads TGTGCCAGTAAGGGCGGGCAGCTGATGAACACTGAAGCTTTCTTT. It is translated as CASKGGQLMNTEAFF.